The clone carrying this T cell receptor (beta chain) was found many times. Its antigen is unidentified. Unique molecular identifiers were incorporated into the prepared TCRbeta library. TCRdb called the PCR reads again in MiXCR, with one record for every CDR3 protein. The sample lists hundreds of thousands of distinct CDR3 sequences; under 15% were seen once. This entry belongs to a study of T-cell reconstitution after alpha-beta-depleted transplantation in children. There are 15 residues in the CDR3. Trimming shortened V by 2 bases and J by 0 bases, and 7 bases separated the two germline ends. Looked up from germline, CDR1 is KGHDR and CDR2 is SFDVKD. Study conclusions and caveats: T-cell numbers and diversity, one year after transplant, stemmed largely from T cells that were newly produced. Surviving recipient cells, namely T cells and thymic progenitors, were the source of high day-60 TCRbeta diversity in some patients. There were reportedly several hundred expanded graft clones from which alpha-beta T cells came about two months after transplant.

The sequenced sample was PBMCs, obtained before TCRalphabeta/CD19-depleted stem cell transplant. This clonotype originated in a girl aged 2 to 9 with congenital amegakaryocytic thrombocytopenia, due to receive a stem cell transplant. The chain couples TRBV24-1 to TRBJ1-5; D uncertain. The CDR3 DNA is TGTGCCACCAGTGATTCCCAGTATAGCAATCAGCCCCAGCATTTT. Protein product: CATSDSQYSNQPQHF.